These T cell receptor beta chains were read from a single sample in a study of blood T cell repertoires in COVID-19. The table came from immunoSEQ multiplex PCR; TCRdb's copy has only in-frame clones and leaves some out. The sample carries roughly 330,000 clones, about 90% recorded once. The sequencing input was PBMCs or T cells enriched from blood (not recorded which). These TCRs come from a man younger than 40 who had recovered from COVID-19. Each CDR3 is given with its conserved first and last residue. A D gene is named only where the DNA matches it firmly. Rows may omit the clone size; those that give it use once, few, many or a size class.

>TRBD1|TRBV29-1|-|TRBJ2-7
CSVGTGDSYEQYF
TGCAGCGTTGGGACAGGGGACTCCTACGAGCAGTACTTC
>-|TRBV4-1|-|TRBJ2-7
CASSRREQGSHSYEQYF
TGCGCCAGCAGCCGAAGAGAACAGGGAAGTCACTCCTACGAGCAGTACTTC
>-|TRBV5-4|-|TRBJ2-7
CASSLRRGPVSYEQYF
TGTGCCAGCAGCTTGAGGAGGGGGCCGGTCTCCTACGAGCAGTACTTC
>-|TRBV27|-|TRBJ2-7
CASSFAGLYEQYF
TGTGCCAGCAGTTTCGCAGGGCTCTACGAGCAGTACTTC
>-|TRBV6-5|-|TRBJ1-1
CASSYTDNTEAFF
TGTGCCAGCAGTTATACAGATAACACTGAAGCTTTCTTT
>-|TRBV6-1|-|TRBJ1-3
CASSEILSGNTIYF
TGTGCCAGCAGTGAAATCCTCTCTGGAAACACCATATATTTT
>-|TRBV19|once|TRBJ2-3
CASSLGLSHTDTQYF
TGTGCCAGTAGCCTGGGACTTTCCCACACAGATACGCAGTATTTT
>-|TRBV7-6|-|TRBJ1-2
CASSLQGSNYGYTF
TGTGCCAGCAGTCTACAGGGAAGTAACTATGGCTACACCTTC
>-|TRBV29-1|few|TRBJ2-1
CSVEYSYVNEQFF
TGCAGCGTTGAGTACAGTTACGTCAATGAGCAGTTCTTC
>TRBD1|TRBV5-1|-|TRBJ1-4
CASSLAGTGKEKLFF
TGCGCCAGCAGCTTGGCTGGGACAGGGAAAGAAAAACTGTTTTTT
>TRBD2|TRBV13|-|TRBJ2-1
CASRPLAGGNEQFF
TGTGCCAGCAGACCTTTAGCGGGGGGCAATGAGCAGTTCTTC
>-|TRBV4-2|-|TRBJ1-5
CASSQDREGYQPQHF
TGTGCCAGCAGCCAAGATCGGGAAGGGTACCAGCCCCAGCATTTT
>TRBD1|TRBV5-1|-|TRBJ2-5
CASSLPGTGAETQYF
TGCGCCAGCAGCTTGCCCGGGACAGGGGCGGAGACCCAGTACTTC
>TRBD1|TRBV20-1|-|TRBJ2-7
CSASVGQGSLGLSYEQYF
TGCAGTGCTAGTGTGGGACAGGGGAGCCTTGGCCTCTCCTACGAGCAGTACTTC
>-|TRBV6-5|-|TRBJ2-2
CASSFLDSVDTGELFF
TGTGCCAGCAGTTTTCTGGACAGCGTGGACACCGGGGAGCTGTTTTTT
>TRBD1|TRBV7-3|-|TRBJ2-3
CATSGQGTDTQYF
TGTGCCACCTCTGGACAGGGGACAGATACGCAGTATTTT
>TRBD2|TRBV4-1|-|TRBJ2-5
CASSQGRAGGSQETQYF
TGCGCCAGCAGCCAAGGGCGGGCGGGGGGATCCCAAGAGACCCAGTACTTC
>-|TRBV5-4|-|TRBJ1-2
CASREQGEGYTF
TGTGCCAGCAGGGAACAGGGCGAAGGCTACACCTTC
>-|TRBV29-1|-|TRBJ1-2
CSVSSGLYGYTF
TGCAGCGTTTCGTCAGGGCTATATGGCTACACCTTC
>TRBD1|TRBV9|-|TRBJ2-1
CASSVGQGAYNEQFF
TGTGCCAGCAGCGTAGGCCAGGGGGCCTACAATGAGCAGTTCTTC
>-|TRBV7-6|-|TRBJ1-5
CASSSGLTNQPQHF
TGTGCCAGCAGCTCGGGACTGACCAATCAGCCCCAGCATTTT
>-|TRBV6-5|-|TRBJ2-7
CASSYSPDYYEQYF
TGTGCCAGCAGTTACTCTCCAGACTACTACGAGCAGTACTTC
>-|TRBV4-1|-|TRBJ2-2
CASSQVFGGTEAGELFF
TGCGCCAGCAGCCAAGTTTTCGGGGGAACGGAAGCCGGGGAGCTGTTTTTT
>TRBD1|TRBV5-6|-|TRBJ1-6
CASSSPTGAESPLHF
TGTGCCAGCAGCTCCCCGACAGGGGCTGAATCACCCCTCCACTTT
>TRBD2|TRBV24-1|-|TRBJ2-5
CATSGLAGGGETQYF
TGTGCCACCAGTGGGTTAGCGGGGGGCGGTGAGACCCAGTACTTC
>TRBD1|TRBV11-2|-|TRBJ1-1
CASSPTGVWETEAFF
TGTGCCAGCAGCCCGACAGGGGTTTGGGAAACTGAAGCTTTCTTT
>TRBD1|TRBV30|-|TRBJ1-2
CAGSPTATGVYGYTF
TGTGCCGGCTCCCCGACGGCGACAGGGGTATATGGCTACACCTTC
>-|TRBV4-1|-|TRBJ2-5
CASSHYRGAGIETQYF
TGCGCCAGCAGCCACTACCGGGGGGCAGGCATAGAGACCCAGTACTTC
>-|TRBV21-1|-|TRBJ2-2
CASIVQGARAGELFF
TGTGCCAGCATCGTACAGGGGGCGAGAGCCGGGGAGCTGTTTTTT
>-|TRBV19|-|TRBJ2-1
CASSIVFGGLYNEQFF
TGTGCCAGTAGTATAGTCTTCGGGGGGCTCTACAATGAGCAGTTCTTC
>-|TRBV3-1/TRBV3-2|once|TRBJ2-7
CASSQESVKQYF
TGTGCCAGCAGCCAAGAGTCAGTTAAGCAGTACTTC
>TRBD2|TRBV28|once|TRBJ2-3
CASSLYLAVSTDTQYF
TGTGCCAGCAGTTTATATCTAGCGGTTAGCACAGATACGCAGTATTTT
>-|TRBV19|-|TRBJ1-5
CASSWTGLKRPQHF
TGTGCCAGTAGTTGGACGGGATTAAAGAGGCCCCAGCATTTT
>TRBD2|TRBV19|-|TRBJ2-7
CASSDGTTAYEQYF
TGTGCCAGTAGCGACGGGACTACCGCCTACGAGCAGTACTTC
>-|TRBV6-2/TRBV6-3|-|TRBJ1-4
CASSYGGGNEKLFF
TGTGCCAGCAGTTACGGGGGAGGCAATGAAAAACTGTTTTTT
>-|TRBV3-1/TRBV3-2|-|TRBJ1-2
CASSQEVAGIYGYTF
TGTGCCAGCAGCCAAGAAGTAGCGGGGATCTATGGCTACACCTTC
>-|TRBV12-3/TRBV12-4|-|TRBJ1-1
CASSLRYGERAFF
TGTGCCAGCAGTTTAAGGTATGGGGAGAGAGCTTTCTTT
>-|TRBV5-1|-|TRBJ2-1
CASSLAGGLSYNEQFF
TGCGCCAGCAGCTTGGCGGGGGGCCTCTCCTACAATGAGCAGTTCTTC
>-|TRBV13|-|TRBJ2-1
CASSLVQNEQFF
TGTGCCAGCAGCTTAGTCCAAAATGAGCAGTTCTTC
>TRBD1|TRBV18|-|TRBJ1-3
CASSPKLGTGGSGNTIYF
TGTGCCAGCTCGCCTAAACTCGGGACAGGGGGCTCTGGAAACACCATATATTTT
>-|TRBV28|-|TRBJ1-2
CASTLQDRKNYGYTF
TGTGCCAGCACCCTCCAGGACAGAAAAAACTATGGCTACACCTTC
>-|TRBV4-2|-|TRBJ1-6
CASSQAEGTKNSPLHF
TGTGCCAGCAGCCAAGCTGAAGGGACAAAAAATTCACCCCTCCACTTT
>TRBD1|TRBV5-4|-|TRBJ1-3
CASSIKPGTAGNTIYF
TGTGCCAGCAGCATAAAACCCGGGACAGCTGGAAACACCATATATTTT
>-|TRBV7-2|-|TRBJ1-2
CASTPTGRVYGYTF
TGTGCCAGCACTCCGACAGGCCGGGTCTATGGCTACACCTTC
>-|TRBV28|-|TRBJ1-2
CASSLVHDYGYTF
TGTGCCAGCAGTTTAGTACATGACTATGGCTACACCTTC
>-|TRBV3-1/TRBV3-2|-|TRBJ2-7
CASSQTGLSYEQYF
TGTGCCAGCAGCCAAACAGGCCTCTCCTACGAGCAGTACTTC
>TRBD1|TRBV19|-|TRBJ1-3
CASKGQGAGNTIYF
TGTGCCAGTAAGGGACAGGGGGCTGGAAACACCATATATTTT